The next 20 T cell receptor beta chains were all read from a single sample in a study of CD8 T cells in ankylosing spondylitis. TCRdb used MiXCR to reprocess the 5' RACE reads, holding one entry per CDR3 protein. The data show approximately 350,000 distinct CDR3 sequences, with roughly 14% seen just once and less than 1.1% held by the top ten. Material: blood, either unsorted or a sorted T cell fraction (not recorded which). The source of these receptors is a male donor with ankylosing spondylitis or in good health (not recorded which).

The genes are TRBV4-1 and TRBJ2-2, with 7 nucleotides matching TRBD1. The length of the CDR3 is 16 residues. Per germline, CDR1 MGHRA and CDR2 YSYEKL. The ends lost 1 base at V and 0 bases at J; junction bases unmatched: 2. The DNA for the CDR3 is TGCGCCAGCAGCCAAGTGGGGACAGCGAACACCGGGGAGCTGTTTTTT. Amino acid sequence: CASSQVGTANTGELFF.

The genes are TRBV5-4 and TRBJ2-1; D may be TRBD1 (7 bases). V was pared by 4 bases and J by 9 bases, with 11 bases between. Germline values: CDR1 SGHNT, CDR2 YYREEE (reference sequence). The CDR3 totals 12 residues. The CDR3 region has the DNA TGTGCCAGCAGCGACCAGGGGGGTGAGCAGTTCTTC. It translates to CASSDQGGEQFF.

This clonotype was counted a few times. The chain combines TRBV5-1 with TRBJ2-3; D perhaps matches TRBD2 (5 bases). Trimming stripped 3 bases from V and 0 bases from J, with 8 bases between. The CDR3 has 14 amino acids. Germline loops: CDR1 SGHRS, CDR2 YFSETQ. The CDR3 loop is CASSSERSTDTQYF. DNA of the CDR3: TGCGCCAGCAGCTCGGAGCGGAGCACAGATACGCAGTATTTT.

This clonotype was seen a handful of times. This chain joins TRBV29-1 and TRBJ2-7, with a tentative D call TRBD1 (6 bases). Between the trimmed V and J ends, which lost 6 bases and 3 bases, there was a span of 12 bases. This CDR3 comprises 12 residues. The germline gives CDR1 SQVTM, CDR2 ANQGSEA. CDR3 sequence (DNA): TGCAGCGTACAAGGACAGCGCTACGAGCAGTACTTC. It yields the protein CSVQGQRYEQYF.

This rearrangement joins TRBV12-3 or TRBV12-4 to TRBJ2-5; D possibly corresponds to TRBD2 (6 bases). The CDR3 runs to 15 residues. With 2 bases removed from V and 2 bases from J, the gap between germline ends came to 12 bases. CDR3 residues: CASSLRGRLQETQYF. CDR3 DNA: TGTGCCAGCAGTTTACGGGGGAGGCTACAAGAGACCCAGTACTTC.

This clonotype was found a few times. The rearrangement joins TRBV4-1 to TRBJ1-2; D gene unclear. Trimming stripped 1 base from V and 2 bases from J, with 8 bases between. The CDR3 sequence is 14 residues long. CDR1 and CDR2 from the germline V gene are MGHRA and YSYEKL. CDR3 protein: CASSQGVGNYGYTF. CDR3 nucleotides: TGCGCCAGCAGCCAAGGGGTAGGGAACTATGGCTACACCTTC.

This chain joins TRBV27 and TRBJ2-7; 7 bases line up with TRBD2. Germline CDR1 is MNHEY and CDR2 is SMNVEV (reference sequence). The trim removed 6 bases at V and 4 bases at J, leaving 6 bases unmatched. The CDR3 sequence is 13 residues long. In DNA, the CDR3 is TGTGCCAGCAGGGCACTAGCGAGGTACGAGCAGTACTTC. Amino acids: CASRALARYEQYF.

The J gene is TRBJ2-3, the V gene TRBV5-6, with D tentatively TRBD2 (7 bases). Germline lookup yields CDR1 SGHDT and CDR2 YYEEEE. V was pared by 5 bases and J by 3 bases, with 16 bases between. The CDR3 is made up of 15 amino acids. The chain's CDR3 is CASSYTGGATDTQYF. The CDR3 nucleotides read TGTGCCAGCAGTTATACTGGGGGGGCAACAGATACGCAGTATTTT. Looking up the rest from reference TRBV5-6 and TRBJ2-3 gives the full variable domain: DAGVTQSPTHLIKTRGQQVTLRCSPKSGHDTVSWYQQALGQGPQFIFQYYEEEERQRGNFPDRFSGHQFPNYSSELNVNALLLGDSALYLCASSYTGGATDTQYFGPGTRLTVL.

The CDR3 sequence: CASSLAAGGPYNEQFF. The CDR3 coding sequence is TGTGCCAGCAGCTTAGCGGCGGGAGGGCCGTACAATGAGCAGTTCTTC. V is TRBV11-2 and J is TRBJ2-1, with 9 bases aligning to TRBD2. Germline CDR1 is SGHAT and CDR2 is FQNNGV. The CDR3 runs 16 residues. V was clipped by 1 base and J by 4 bases; unmatched bases: 5.

The J gene is TRBJ2-3, the V gene TRBV2; 9 bases match TRBD1. Germline CDR1 is SNHLY and CDR2 is FYNNEI. V shed 8 bases and J 2 bases; nucleotides not matched to a gene: 8. There are 15 residues in the CDR3. The chain's CDR3 is CASSSGTGITDTQYF. The CDR3 DNA sequence: TGTGCCAGCTCAAGTGGGACAGGGATCACAGATACGCAGTATTTT.

V gene TRBV6-1 combines with J gene TRBJ2-3; possibly TRBD2 for D (6 bases). The CDR3 runs to 13 residues. Germline lookup yields CDR1 MNHNS and CDR2 SASEGT. The CDR3 coding sequence is TGTGCAGCACGGGGGATTAGCACAGATACGCAGTATTTT. It specifies CAARGISTDTQYF.

This clonotype was seen ten or more times. The CDR3 sequence is CASSIQYSTDTQYF. The CDR3 coding sequence is TGCGCCAGCAGCATACAGTACAGCACAGATACGCAGTATTTT. The J gene is TRBJ2-3, the V gene TRBV5-1, with no clear D. The germline V gene has CDR1 SGHRS and CDR2 YFSETQ. The CDR3 runs to 14 residues. V lost 4 bases and J lost 0, with 9 bases in between.

The chain combines TRBV7-9 with TRBJ2-1; 7 bases are shared with TRBD2. Germline V gene data show CDR1 as SEHNR and CDR2 as FQNEAQ (reference sequence). The CDR3 is 12 residues long. Trimming at V came to 4 bases and at J to 12 bases, leaving 6 bases not matched to a gene. This chain's CDR3 is CASSWRETAQFF. CDR3 coding DNA: TGTGCCAGCAGCTGGCGGGAGACGGCGCAGTTCTTC.

This chain links TRBV27 with TRBJ2-4; D may be TRBD2 (5 bases). Trimming took off 6 bases at V and 6 bases at J, with 21 bases between the two ends. The CDR3 has 16 residues. The germline V gene has CDR1 MNHEY and CDR2 SMNVEV (reference sequence). The CDR3 sequence is CASSQDWRPSGNIQYF. Written as DNA, the CDR3 is TGTGCCAGCAGCCAGGACTGGAGGCCCTCTGGAAACATTCAGTACTTC.

The chain carries TRBV5-1 and TRBJ2-7; 8 bases fit TRBD1. Losses at the gene ends were 4 bases for V and 2 bases for J; bases not matched to a gene: 5. Germline CDR1 is SGHRS and CDR2 is YFSETQ. The CDR3 runs 14 residues. The CDR3 sequence: CASSVQGATYEQYF. CDR3 nucleotides: TGCGCCAGCAGCGTGCAGGGGGCGACCTACGAGCAGTACTTC.

Of note for this clonotype: Mismatch with germline at one junction end may stem from a read error. The rearrangement uses TRBV3-1 and TRBJ1-1; 8 bases map to TRBD1. The CDR3 contains 13 residues. CDR1 and CDR2 from the germline V gene are LGHDT and YNNKEL (reference sequence). The CDR3 region is CTSSQRTGTEAFF. The CDR3 region has the DNA TGTACCAGCAGCCAACGGACAGGGACTGAAGCTTTCTTT.

The chain joins TRBV5-1 to TRBJ1-4, with D perhaps TRBD1 (5 bases). From germline, CDR1 is SGHRS and CDR2 YFSETQ. The CDR3 is 15 residues long. Trimming took off 3 bases at V and 7 bases at J, with 16 bases between the two ends. The CDR3 DNA follows: TGCGCCAGCAGCTCCGCCGGGACGGTGGGTGAAAAACTGTTTTTT. This sequence encodes CASSSAGTVGEKLFF.

This clonotype was observed a handful of times. The chain links TRBV29-1 to TRBJ2-7; perhaps D is TRBD1 or TRBD2 (6 bases each). The CDR3 contains 16 residues. Trimming cost V 4 bases and J 5 bases, with 24 bases left between them. Germline V gives CDR1 SQVTM, CDR2 ANQGSEA. In DNA, the CDR3 is TGCAGCGTTGGGGGGCCGGATACCGGGGGAGGTGACGAGCAGTACTTC. Translation gives CSVGGPDTGGGDEQYF.

This clonotype showed up just a few times. The gene calls are TRBV7-8 and TRBJ2-4; D is perhaps TRBD2 (6 bases). Trimming removed 5 bases at V and 6 bases at J, with 17 bases between. The CDR3 contains 15 residues. From germline, CDR1 is SGHVS and CDR2 FQNEAQ. CDR3 bases: TGTGCCAGCAGCCCGGTCCCGGGACTTCTAAACATTCAGTACTTC. Translating it yields CASSPVPGLLNIQYF.

V usage is TRBV29-1 and J usage is TRBJ2-7, with D possibly matching TRBD2 (5 bases). The CDR3 totals 13 residues. The V end was cut by 6 bases, the J end by 2 bases, with 14 bases between. Germline V CDR1 and CDR2: SQVTM, ANQGSEA. In nucleotides, the CDR3 is TGCAGCGTGAGGACTGACGCGCCCTACGAGCAGTACTTC. Its protein is CSVRTDAPYEQYF.